A selection of T cell receptor beta chains follows, all from one sample in a study of cytomegalovirus exposure and HLA in healthy donors. The repertoire was sequenced with immunoSEQ multiplex PCR; TCRdb's copy has only in-frame clones and lacks some. This table has a few hundred thousand clones, about three quarters appearing once. Sequenced: PBMCs. Source of these receptors: a man aged 18-30 years in good health and CMV-seronegative. Each CDR3 is given with its conserved first and last residue. Each record gives: V gene, D gene, J gene, clone size, CDR3 protein, CDR3 DNA. A D gene is named only where the DNA matches it firmly. Clone sizes are given selectively: once, few, many, or a class where the clone is expanded.

>TRBV5-1|NA|TRBJ2-6|NA
CASSLDNPGANVLTF
TGCGCCAGCAGCTTGGACAATCCTGGGGCCAACGTCCTGACTTTC
>TRBV7-8|TRBD2|TRBJ2-3|NA
CASSSRIGRGGTDTQYF
TGTGCCAGCAGCTCCCGGATAGGGCGGGGGGGCACAGATACGCAGTATTTT
>TRBV7-2|NA|TRBJ1-1|NA
CASSLEGLRPQAFF
TGTGCCAGCAGCTTAGAAGGACTCCGACCTCAAGCTTTCTTT
>TRBV6-5|NA|TRBJ1-4|few
CASSYSQANEKLFF
TGTGCCAGCAGTTACTCGCAGGCTAATGAAAAACTGTTTTTT
>TRBV7-6|NA|TRBJ1-1|NA
CASSLAHSSGATEAFF
TGTGCCAGCAGCTTAGCCCACTCATCAGGGGCCACTGAAGCTTTCTTT
>TRBV28|NA|TRBJ2-4|NA
CASSLSPGQTLAKNIQYF
TGTGCCAGCAGTTTATCCCCAGGACAGACACTAGCCAAAAACATTCAGTACTTC
>TRBV4-2|TRBD1|TRBJ1-2|NA
CASSQELRDRGDLTF
TGTGCCAGCAGCCAAGAACTCCGGGACAGGGGCGATCTCACCTTC
>TRBV6-5|NA|TRBJ2-3|few
CASSYSQYGGDTQYF
TGTGCCAGCAGTTACTCGCAATACGGAGGAGATACGCAGTATTTT
>TRBV30|NA|TRBJ2-7|NA
CAWSVSAPYEQYF
TGTGCCTGGAGTGTGTCAGCGCCGTACGAGCAGTACTTC
>TRBV11-2|NA|TRBJ2-3|NA
CASSPQGDTQYF
TGTGCCAGCAGCCCCCAGGGGGATACGCAGTATTTT
>TRBV28|NA|TRBJ1-6|NA
CASSLPWTANSPLHF
TGTGCCAGCAGTTTACCCTGGACTGCTAATTCACCCCTCCACTTT
>TRBV29-1|TRBD2|TRBJ2-1|NA
CSGGTSGRAYEQFF
TGCAGCGGGGGGACTAGCGGGAGGGCTTATGAGCAGTTCTTC
>TRBV29-1|NA|TRBJ2-4|NA
CSVRLLTENIQYF
TGCAGCGTAAGACTCCTAACCGAAAACATTCAGTACTTC
>TRBV9|NA|TRBJ2-7|NA
CASSEGEPHHEQYF
TGTGCCAGCAGCGAGGGGGAACCCCACCACGAGCAGTACTTC
>TRBV28|NA|TRBJ2-1|few
CASSDNEQFF
TGTGCCAGCAGCGACAATGAGCAGTTCTTC
>TRBV30|NA|TRBJ1-5|NA
CAWSGGGISNQPQHF
TGTGCCTGGAGTGGGGGGGGGATTAGCAATCAGCCCCAGCATTTT
>TRBV6-5|TRBD1|TRBJ2-7|NA
CASREPGTGGYEQYF
TGTGCCAGCAGGGAACCCGGTACAGGGGGTTACGAGCAGTACTTC
>TRBV7-2|TRBD2|TRBJ2-1|NA
CASSYLLAGENEQFF
TGTGCCAGCAGTTACCTACTAGCGGGAGAGAATGAGCAGTTCTTC
>TRBV11-2|NA|TRBJ2-7|few
CASSKLGAGAHYEQYF
TGTGCCAGCAGCAAATTAGGGGCGGGGGCCCACTACGAGCAGTACTTC
>TRBV7-3|TRBD1|TRBJ2-7|NA
CASSASDLTQGAPYEQYF
TGTGCCAGCAGCGCATCCGACCTGACACAGGGGGCGCCGTACGAGCAGTACTTC
>TRBV7-3|TRBD1|TRBJ2-1|NA
CASSSQGARGNEQFF
TGTGCCAGCAGCTCACAGGGGGCAAGGGGTAATGAGCAGTTCTTC
>TRBV5-6|TRBD2|TRBJ2-1|NA
CASSLGGLAGSLAQFF
TGTGCCAGCAGCTTGGGCGGACTAGCGGGTTCTCTCGCTCAGTTCTTC
>TRBV6-1|TRBD2|TRBJ2-1|NA
CASSEVAGAYNEQFF
TGTGCCAGCAGTGAAGTAGCGGGGGCCTACAATGAGCAGTTCTTC
>TRBV4-2|TRBD1|TRBJ2-7|NA
CASSPGDRGYEQYF
TGTGCCAGCAGCCCCGGGGACAGGGGCTACGAGCAGTACTTC
>TRBV12-5|TRBD1|TRBJ2-3|NA
CASGWGTGTDTQYF
TGTGCTAGTGGTTGGGGGACAGGAACAGATACGCAGTATTTT
>TRBV9|NA|TRBJ2-7|once
CASSADSSYEQYF
TGTGCCAGCAGCGCCGACAGCTCCTACGAGCAGTACTTC
>TRBV30|TRBD1|TRBJ1-2|NA
CAWSPDRGRGGYTF
TGTGCCTGGAGCCCTGACAGGGGGCGAGGCGGCTACACCTTC
>TRBV4-2|TRBD2|TRBJ2-2|NA
CASSPFSGGPPTGELFF
TGTGCCAGCAGCCCCTTTAGCGGGGGTCCGCCCACCGGGGAGCTGTTTTTT
>TRBV7-9|TRBD1|TRBJ1-4|NA
CASSADRGNEKLFF
TGTGCCAGCAGCGCCGACAGGGGCAATGAAAAACTGTTTTTT
>TRBV5-8|TRBD1|TRBJ1-3|NA
CASSRQGNAGNTIYF
TGTGCCAGCAGCCGACAGGGGAACGCTGGAAACACCATATATTTT
>TRBV30|NA|TRBJ1-2|NA
CAWTPGGQGYGYTF
TGTGCCTGGACCCCTGGAGGGCAGGGCTATGGCTACACCTTC
>TRBV7-2|TRBD1|TRBJ2-1|NA
CASSLMGQSYNEQFF
TGTGCCAGCAGCTTGATGGGACAGTCCTACAATGAGCAGTTCTTC
>TRBV11-2|NA|TRBJ2-1|NA
CASSEKGQGLDEQFF
TGTGCCAGCAGCGAGAAAGGGCAGGGGTTAGACGAGCAGTTCTTC
>TRBV6-5|TRBD2|TRBJ2-4|NA
CASSASGSIDIQYF
TGTGCCAGCAGTGCTAGCGGGAGCATTGACATTCAGTACTTC
>TRBV7-2|TRBD2|TRBJ2-7|NA
CASSLGLAGSAEQYF
TGTGCCAGCAGCTTAGGGCTAGCGGGAAGTGCAGAGCAGTACTTC
>TRBV7-6|TRBD1|TRBJ2-5|NA
CASSTGTVQETQYF
TGTGCCAGCAGCACCGGGACAGTCCAAGAGACCCAGTACTTC
>TRBV4-2|NA|TRBJ1-1|few
CASSQGEGTEAFF
TGTGCCAGCAGCCAAGGTGAGGGAACTGAAGCTTTCTTT
>TRBV11-2|NA|TRBJ1-4|NA
CASSSNPQGTYNEKLFF
TGTGCCAGCAGCTCAAATCCACAGGGAACTTATAATGAAAAACTGTTTTTT
>TRBV6-5|TRBD1|TRBJ1-2|few
CASRDWDSRVQGYTF
TGTGCCAGCAGAGACTGGGACAGCCGCGTTCAAGGCTACACCTTC
>TRBV6-1|TRBD1|TRBJ1-1|NA
CASSRTGTNTEAFF
TGTGCCAGCAGTCGGACAGGTACTAACACTGAAGCTTTCTTT
>TRBV18|NA|TRBJ1-1|NA
CASSPIYRLNTEAFF
TGTGCCAGCTCACCGATATACAGGCTGAACACTGAAGCTTTCTTT
>TRBV4-2|NA|TRBJ2-7|NA
CASSQDLAYEQYF
TGTGCCAGCAGCCAAGACCTAGCCTACGAGCAGTACTTC
>TRBV15|TRBD2|TRBJ2-3|NA
CAIQRGGTDTQYF
TGTGCCATCCAGCGGGGAGGGACAGATACGCAGTATTTT
>TRBV19|TRBD1|TRBJ1-1|NA
CASINTGGGTEAFF
TGTGCCAGTATTAATACAGGGGGGGGCACTGAAGCTTTCTTT
>TRBV5-1|TRBD2|TRBJ2-2|few
CASSLPGGTGELFF
TGCGCCAGCAGCCTCCCCGGGGGGACCGGGGAGCTGTTTTTT
>TRBV5-8|NA|TRBJ2-6|NA
CASSFRTGANVLTF
TGTGCCAGCAGCTTCAGGACTGGGGCCAACGTCCTGACTTTC
>TRBV5-4|NA|TRBJ2-7|NA
CASSLGPIQSSYEQYF
TGTGCCAGCAGCTTGGGCCCCATACAGAGCTCCTACGAGCAGTACTTC
>TRBV7-3|TRBD1|TRBJ2-5|NA
CASSSGTGAFQETQYF
TGTGCCAGCAGCTCCGGGACAGGTGCCTTCCAAGAGACCCAGTACTTC
>TRBV9|NA|TRBJ1-4|NA
CASSVETDSTNEKLFF
TGTGCCAGCAGCGTAGAAACAGATTCAACTAATGAAAAACTGTTTTTT
>TRBV5-1|NA|TRBJ2-3|NA
CASSAGADTQYF
TGCGCCAGCAGCGCCGGGGCAGATACGCAGTATTTT
>TRBV15|TRBD1|TRBJ1-3|NA
CATSRLTGGSGNTIYF
TGTGCCACCAGCAGACTTACAGGGGGCTCTGGAAACACCATATATTTT
>TRBV7-9|NA|TRBJ1-5|NA
CASSRTGFGNQPQHF
TGTGCCAGCAGCCGAACAGGGTTCGGCAATCAGCCCCAGCATTTT